A selection of T cell receptor beta chains follows, all from one sample in a study of graft-versus-host responses after intestinal transplantation. TCRdb's table, derived via immunoSEQ multiplex PCR, lists solely in-frame clones and lacks some. The table shows roughly 97,000 clones, with roughly 90% occurring only once. Sequenced here: PBMCs, sampled 450 to 480 days after intestinal transplant. The receptor set was obtained from a human patient who received an intestinal transplant, so some T cells may come from the graft donor. The CDR3 runs from the conserved cysteine through the conserved F or W. D genes are given only for firm matches. Size is omitted from some rows. Given values are once, few, many or a class for expanded clones.

V: TRBV9; size: NA; J: TRBJ1-2; D: TRBD1; DNA: TGTGCCAGCAGCGGCGGGGTGGGACAGGCCCAAATGACATATGGCTACACCTTC; CDR3: CASSGGVGQAQMTYGYTF
V: TRBV12-5; size: NA; J: TRBJ1-1; D: NA; DNA: TGTGCTAGTGGTGGACAGTGGGGGGACATGAACACTGAAGCTTTCTTT; CDR3: CASGGQWGDMNTEAFF
V: TRBV12-5; size: once; J: TRBJ2-7; D: NA; DNA: TGTGCTAGTGGTTTGAACCCCCCACGCGAGCAGTACTTC; CDR3: CASGLNPPREQYF
V: TRBV6-6; size: NA; J: TRBJ1-2; D: NA; DNA: TGTGCCAGCAGTTACGACAGCGTCGGAGGCTACACCTTC; CDR3: CASSYDSVGGYTF
V: TRBV5-8; size: NA; J: TRBJ2-3; D: NA; DNA: TGTGCCAGCAGCTCCTTGACCCCTCGCACAGATACGCAGTATTTT; CDR3: CASSSLTPRTDTQYF
V: TRBV6-5; size: NA; J: TRBJ2-5; D: TRBD2; DNA: TGTGCCAGCAGTAAGGGACTAGAGATGAGGACCCAGTACTTC; CDR3: CASSKGLEMRTQYF
V: TRBV10-3; size: NA; J: TRBJ1-4; D: NA; DNA: TGTGCCATCAGTGAGGGGCACCCGGGGCATGAAAAACTGTTTTTT; CDR3: CAISEGHPGHEKLFF
V: TRBV7-3; size: once; J: TRBJ2-2; D: TRBD2; DNA: TGTGCCAGCAGCTTAGGACTAGCGGGGATAGAGAACACCGGGGAGCTGTTTTTT; CDR3: CASSLGLAGIENTGELFF
V: TRBV11-2; size: once; J: TRBJ1-5; D: NA; DNA: TGTGCCAGCAGCTTTTCGGGGGAACGGGATCAGCCCCAGCATTTT; CDR3: CASSFSGERDQPQHF
V: TRBV5-1; size: NA; J: TRBJ2-1; D: NA; DNA: TGCGCCAGCCGATACACGGATGAGCAGTTCTTC; CDR3: CASRYTDEQFF
V: TRBV10-2; size: NA; J: TRBJ2-7; D: TRBD1; DNA: TGCGCCAGCAACAAGGACAGGGGGGGGGAGCAGTACTTC; CDR3: CASNKDRGGEQYF
V: TRBV18; size: NA; J: TRBJ1-2; D: NA; DNA: TGTGCCAGCTCACCCCCAGGGGCTAAGCGTGGCTACACCTTC; CDR3: CASSPPGAKRGYTF
V: TRBV6-1; size: NA; J: TRBJ1-2; D: TRBD1; DNA: TGTGCCAGCAGTGAAACGGGACAGGGGAACTATGGCTACACCTTC; CDR3: CASSETGQGNYGYTF
V: TRBV29-1; size: once; J: TRBJ1-1; D: NA; DNA: TGCAGCGTTGGAGGGCTCATGAACACTGAAGCTTTCTTT; CDR3: CSVGGLMNTEAFF
V: TRBV10-3; size: NA; J: TRBJ2-3; D: NA; DNA: TGTGCCATCTGTTTAGGGAGCACGGTGGATACGCAGTATTTT; CDR3: CAICLGSTVDTQYF
V: TRBV7-9; size: NA; J: TRBJ1-1; D: TRBD1; DNA: TGTGCCAGCAGCCAGGACAGGACTGAAGCTTTCTTT; CDR3: CASSQDRTEAFF